The 28 T cell receptor beta chains in this list originate from one sample, sequenced in a study of T cell responses to AZD1222 COVID-19 vaccine. Assay used: immunoSEQ multiplex PCR; TCRdb lists only in-frame clones, some missing. In the table there are approximately 50,000 clones, 86% of which are singletons. The sample in question was peripheral blood, obtained 28 days after the second AZD1222 dose. These receptors were taken from an adult who received the AZD1222 COVID-19 vaccine.

The chain carries TRBV5-1 and TRBJ1-1; no clear D gene. The CDR3 is made up of 13 amino acids. The germline CDR1 and CDR2 sequences are SGHRS and YFSETQ. Trimming pared 0 bases from V and 8 bases from J, leaving 11 bases between. This chain's CDR3 is CASSLVGGREAFF. For the CDR3, the DNA is TGCGCCAGCAGCTTGGTAGGCGGCAGGGAAGCTTTCTTT.

This sequence joins TRBV9 and TRBJ2-5; TRBD1 agrees at 9 bases. CDR3 length equals 17 residues. Germline lookup yields CDR1 SGDLS and CDR2 YYNGEE. The J segment lost 5 bases and the V segment lost 4 bases, leaving 15 bases of the junction unmatched. The CDR3 DNA follows: TGTGCCAGCAGCATGACAGGGGGAGCCGACCGGGGTGAGACCCAGTACTTC. This codes for CASSMTGGADRGETQYF.

The V and J genes are TRBV4-1 and TRBJ2-7; 8 nucleotides agree with TRBD1. The CDR3 spans 17 residues. The V segment lost 3 bases and the J segment 0 bases; nucleotides outside the gene matches: 10. CDR1 is MGHRA and CDR2 is YSYEKL in the germline V gene. Here the CDR3 reads CASSQDRRTGISYEQYF. DNA for the CDR3: TGCGCCAGCAGCCAGGATCGTCGGACAGGGATCTCCTACGAGCAGTACTTC.

The chain couples TRBV5-1 to TRBJ2-7, with TRBD1 matching 8 bases. CDR1 is SGHRS and CDR2 is YFSETQ in the germline V gene. CDR3 size: 15 residues. J lost 0 bases, V lost 3 bases, and 5 bases had no gene match. The CDR3 coding sequence is TGCGCCAGCAGCTATCGGACAGGGAACTCCTACGAGCAGTACTTC. Translated: CASSYRTGNSYEQYF.

V usage is TRBV5-1 and J usage is TRBJ1-5, with D maybe TRBD1 (5 bases). The CDR3 is made up of 15 amino acids. V was pared by 0 bases and J by 4 bases, with 11 bases between. Germline assignment: CDR1 SGHRS and CDR2 YFSETQ. CDR3 nucleotide sequence: TGCGCCAGCAGCTTGGTAGGGGCGGCGAATCAGCCCCAGCATTTT. This sequence encodes CASSLVGAANQPQHF. Using reference TRBV5-1 and TRBJ1-5 for the parts outside the CDR3, the full variable domain is KAGVTQTPRYLIKTRGQQVTLSCSPISGHRSVSWYQQTPGQGLQFLFEYFSETQRNKGNFPGRFSGRQFSNSRSEMNVSTLELGDSALYLCASSLVGAANQPQHFGDGTRLSIL.

The CDR3 nucleotides read TGCGCCAGCAGTGAGGCCCAGGGGAATTGCGGTAATTCACCCCTCCACTTT. Translation: CASSEAQGNCGNSPLHF. The rearrangement uses TRBV10-1 and TRBJ1-6, with a tentative D call TRBD1 (6 bases). The CDR3 runs 17 residues. Germline CDR1 reads WNHNN; CDR2 reads SYGVQD (reference sequence). The ends were cut back, 2 bases at V and 6 bases at J, with 17 bases in the middle.

The chain uses TRBV19 and TRBJ1-2; the D is unclear. The CDR3 loop spans 11 amino acids. Trimming took off 3 bases at V and 3 bases at J, with 2 bases between the two ends. Germline V CDR1 and CDR2: LNHDA, SQIVND (reference sequence). The CDR3 DNA is TGTGCCAGTAGTATCGACTATGGCTACACCTTC. Residues: CASSIDYGYTF.

The J gene is TRBJ1-1, the V gene TRBV15; 9 bases match TRBD1. The length of the CDR3 is 16 residues. Trimming cost V 2 bases and J 2 bases; bases outside gene matches: 6. The germline V gene encodes CDR1 LNHNV and CDR2 YYDKDF (reference sequence). The CDR3, as DNA: TGTGCCACCAGCAGACCAATACAGGGGGCTAACACTGAAGCTTTCTTT. Amino acid sequence: CATSRPIQGANTEAFF.

This chain uses TRBV6-5 with TRBJ1-5; D remains ambiguous. V dropped 0 bases and J dropped 1 base, with 7 bases sitting between them. The CDR3 loop spans 15 amino acids. Germline assignment: CDR1 MNHEY and CDR2 SVGAGI. CDR3 nucleotide sequence: TGTGCCAGCAGTTACTCGATCAGAAGCAATCAGCCCCAGCATTTT. Its translation: CASSYSIRSNQPQHF.

The genes are TRBV18 and TRBJ1-2; 7 nucleotides match TRBD1. V lost 3 bases, J lost 4 bases, and 5 bases stayed unmatched. Germline CDR1 and CDR2: KGHSH and LQKENI. This CDR3 contains 14 residues. The CDR3 sequence: CASSPGGQTYGYTF. The CDR3 nucleotides read TGTGCCAGCTCACCGGGGGGACAGACCTATGGCTACACCTTC.

DNA of the CDR3: TGTGCCAGCTCTCTAACTAGCTCGGAGACCCAGTACTTC. Protein product: CASSLTSSETQYF. The rearrangement uses TRBV18 and TRBJ2-5; D is possibly TRBD2 (6 bases). V dropped 6 bases and J dropped 5 bases, with 13 bases sitting between them. This CDR3 region has 13 residues. Germline assignment: CDR1 KGHSH and CDR2 LQKENI. Drawing the rest from reference TRBV18 and TRBJ2-5, the complete variable domain is NAGVMQNPRHLVRRRGQEARLRCSPMKGHSHVYWYRQLPEEGLKFMVYLQKENIIDESGMPKERFSAEFPKEGPSILRIQQVVRGDSAAYFCASSLTSSETQYFGPGTRLLVL.

The chain has TRBV6-1 and TRBJ2-4; 8 bases fit TRBD1. The CDR3 is 15 amino acids. V shed 3 bases and J 6 bases; nucleotides not matched to a gene: 7. The germline CDR1 and CDR2 sequences are MNHNS and SASEGT. CDR3 nucleotides: TGTGCCAGCAGTGATACGGGACAGGCCCTAAACATTCAGTACTTC. This translates into CASSDTGQALNIQYF.

This rearrangement joins TRBV12-5 to TRBJ1-2; 8 nucleotides line up with TRBD1. Per the germline V gene, CDR1 is LGHNT and CDR2 is FRNRAP. V dropped 5 bases and J dropped 4; count of bases not matched to a gene: 6. The CDR3 spans 14 residues. CDR3 in amino acids: CASGMTGAGYGYTF. CDR3 sequence (DNA): TGTGCTAGTGGTATGACAGGGGCTGGCTATGGCTACACCTTC.

The chain has TRBV5-1 and TRBJ2-2; TRBD2 matches at 7 bases. The CDR3 is 14 residues long. V gave up 9 bases and J gave up 4 bases; unmatched junction bases: 9. CDR1 and CDR2 (germline): SGHRS, YFSETQ. The CDR3 protein is CATTGGSGTGELFF. CDR3 coding DNA: TGCGCCACCACTGGCGGGAGTGGCACCGGGGAGCTGTTTTTT.

This chain uses TRBV19 with TRBJ1-2; no firm D call. Germline loops: CDR1 LNHDA, CDR2 SQIVND (reference sequence). V was pared by 5 bases and J by 1 base, with 11 bases between. The CDR3 has 14 residues. For the CDR3, the DNA is TGTGCCAGTAGTTCCAACGGGATTAACTATGGCTACACCTTC. This sequence encodes CASSSNGINYGYTF.

This clone was counted only a few times. V is TRBV10-3 and J is TRBJ2-1; 15 bases line up with TRBD2. This CDR3 has 16 residues. J gave up 9 bases and V 4 bases, and 7 bases lay outside the gene matches. In germline, CDR1 is ENHRY, CDR2 SYGVKD. The CDR3 nucleotides read TGTGCCATCAGTGGACGGACTAGCGGGGGGGCAGGTGAGCAGTTCTTC. The encoded protein is CAISGRTSGGAGEQFF.

This chain joins TRBV19 and TRBJ1-5; D remains ambiguous. Germline CDR1 is LNHDA and CDR2 is SQIVND (reference sequence). Trimming took 3 bases from V and 2 from J, leaving 11 bases between them. The CDR3 is 15 residues long. The CDR3 DNA reads as TGTGCCAGTAGTATGTGGAGGGCGCGCAATCAGCCCCAGCATTTT. Encoded protein: CASSMWRARNQPQHF.

The rearrangement links TRBV2 to TRBJ2-5; 11 bases match TRBD1. The CDR3 runs to 17 residues. Germline CDR1 is SNHLY and CDR2 is FYNNEI. Trimming cost V 1 base and J 2 bases; bases outside gene matches: 6. The CDR3 loop reads CASSEGTGGAGQETQYF. For the CDR3, the DNA is TGTGCCAGCAGTGAAGGGACAGGGGGCGCAGGGCAAGAGACCCAGTACTTC.

The chain uses TRBV2 and TRBJ1-2; tentatively, D is TRBD1 (6 bases). With 4 bases removed from V and 5 bases from J, the gap between germline ends came to 11 bases. Germline values: CDR1 SNHLY, CDR2 FYNNEI. CDR3 size: 13 residues. The CDR3 nucleotides are TGTGCCAGCAGTGGCGGACAGCGATATGGCTACACCTTC. Protein sequence: CASSGGQRYGYTF.

CDR3 sequence reads: CASSVASGFYNEQFF. CDR3 bases: TGTGCCAGCAGCGTAGCTAGCGGGTTCTACAATGAGCAGTTCTTC. The genes are TRBV9 and TRBJ2-1; 8 nucleotides match TRBD2. V shed 0 bases and J 3 bases; nucleotides not matched to a gene: 2. From germline, CDR1 is SGDLS and CDR2 YYNGEE. The CDR3 spans 15 residues.

The chain uses TRBV7-8 and TRBJ1-6; D remains ambiguous. The CDR3 totals 15 residues. CDR1 and CDR2 (germline): SGHVS, FQNEAQ. Trimming left V 2 bases short and J 7 bases short, with 12 bases between. CDR3 amino acids: CASSLIQRVNSPLHF. DNA for the CDR3: TGTGCCAGCAGCTTAATCCAGCGTGTAAATTCACCCCTCCACTTT.

The chain is built from TRBV6-5 and TRBJ1-4; TRBD1 matches at 9 bases. Trimming cost V 7 bases and J 6 bases; bases outside gene matches: 6. This CDR3 comprises 14 residues. The V gene's germline CDR1 is MNHEY and CDR2 SVGAGI. The CDR3 is CASTRGQGHEKLFF. As DNA, the CDR3 is TGTGCCAGCACCAGGGGACAGGGCCATGAAAAACTGTTTTTT.

The V gene is TRBV9, the J gene TRBJ1-1; D not certain. V shed 0 bases and J shed 1 base, with 10 bases lying between them. The germline V gene has CDR1 SGDLS and CDR2 YYNGEE. The CDR3 has 15 amino acids. This CDR3 is CASSVAMAGNTEAFF. For the CDR3, the DNA is TGTGCCAGCAGCGTAGCTATGGCAGGGAACACTGAAGCTTTCTTT.

The CDR3: CASSKRATAAGAFF. DNA of the CDR3: TGTGCCAGCAGTAAGCGGGCCACCGCCGCAGGAGCTTTCTTT. This chain joins TRBV6-5 and TRBJ1-1; D uncertain. Germline V lookup: CDR1 MNHEY, CDR2 SVGAGI. The V gene lost 5 bases and the J gene lost 10 bases, with 20 bases spanning the gap. CDR3 length equals 14 residues.

The chain recombines TRBV28 with TRBJ1-6, with no clear D. The CDR3 extends over 13 amino acids. Deletions cut 6 bases from V and 3 bases from J, with 6 bases between. CDR1 is MDHEN and CDR2 is SYDVKM in the germline V gene. The CDR3 region has the DNA TGTGCCAGCAGAGGCGGCTATAATTCACCCCTCCACTTT. Amino acids: CASRGGYNSPLHF.

The genes are TRBV28 and TRBJ1-4, with 8 bases fitting TRBD1. The germline CDR1 and CDR2 sequences are MDHEN and SYDVKM. With 3 bases clipped from V and 8 bases from J, the junction kept 8 bases outside the gene matches. The CDR3 has 15 residues. CDR3 DNA: TGTGCCAGCAGTTTGGCTGGACAGGGTCACGAAAAACTGTTTTTT. Translated: CASSLAGQGHEKLFF.

The chain employs TRBV6-1 and TRBJ2-3; 11 bases map to TRBD1. Germline CDR1 reads MNHNS; CDR2 reads SASEGT. The CDR3 contains 18 residues. The junction had 8 bases not matched to a gene; V was cut back by 3 bases and J by 0 bases. Here the CDR3 DNA reads TGTGCCAGCAGTGAGCCGGGACAGGGGGTACCTAGCACAGATACGCAGTATTTT. It is translated as CASSEPGQGVPSTDTQYF.

This clone has just one count. V is TRBV7-8 and J is TRBJ1-5; TRBD1 aligns across 7 bases. This CDR3 has 15 amino acids. J gave up 6 bases and V 1 base, and 6 bases lay outside the gene matches. The V gene's germline CDR1 is SGHVS and CDR2 FQNEAQ. The CDR3, as DNA: TGTGCCAGCAGCTTAGGGGACAGTATAGGTCAGCCCCAGCATTTT. This gives the protein CASSLGDSIGQPQHF.